These T cell receptor beta chains were read from a single sample in a study of T cells in Graves' hyperthyroidism and ophthalmopathy. TCRdb independently ran MiXCR on the multiplex PCR reads; one entry per CDR3 protein. The sample contains 300,000 to 400,000 distinct CDR3 sequences, under 25% of which appear only once. Sequencing was done on a sample of blood. The receptor source for this set is a woman between 50 and 59 years old with Graves' hyperthyroidism. Both conserved end residues are part of each CDR3. The order of the fields is CDR3 protein, CDR3 DNA, clone size, D gene, V gene, CDR3 length, J gene. D genes are given only for firm matches. Clone size is not always given. Where it is, it says once, few, many or a class for expanded clones.

cdr3_aa: CASSYWGLTEAFF
cdr3_nt: TGTGCCAGCAGTTACTGGGGTCTCACTGAAGCTTTCTTT
clone_size: many
d_call: .
v_call: TRBV6-2/TRBV6-3
cdr3_length: 13
j_call: TRBJ1-1

cdr3_aa: CASSVTGGNQPQHF
cdr3_nt: TGTGCCAGCAGTGTTACAGGGGGCAATCAGCCCCAGCATTTT
clone_size: many
d_call: TRBD1
v_call: TRBV2
cdr3_length: 14
j_call: TRBJ1-5

cdr3_aa: CASSSTDSYEQYF
cdr3_nt: TGTGCCAGCAGCTCCACCGACTCCTACGAGCAGTACTTC
clone_size: .
d_call: .
v_call: TRBV11-3
cdr3_length: 13
j_call: TRBJ2-7

cdr3_aa: CASSLGGAHSYEQYF
cdr3_nt: TGTGCCAGCAGTTTAGGGGGGGCGCATTCCTACGAGCAGTACTTC
clone_size: .
d_call: .
v_call: TRBV28
cdr3_length: 15
j_call: TRBJ2-7

cdr3_aa: CASRSGLAGRADSSYNEQFF
cdr3_nt: TGTGCCAGCAGATCGGGACTAGCGGGGAGGGCCGATAGCTCCTACAATGAGCAGTTCTTC
clone_size: .
d_call: TRBD2
v_call: TRBV28
cdr3_length: 20
j_call: TRBJ2-1

cdr3_aa: CASPRDREKDEQFF
cdr3_nt: TGTGCCAGTCCCCGGGACAGGGAGAAAGATGAGCAGTTCTTC
clone_size: many
d_call: TRBD1
v_call: TRBV28
cdr3_length: 14
j_call: TRBJ2-1

cdr3_aa: CASSDDRPIGYTF
cdr3_nt: TGTGCCAGCAGTGATGACAGACCGATCGGCTACACCTTC
clone_size: .
d_call: .
v_call: TRBV2
cdr3_length: 13
j_call: TRBJ1-2

cdr3_aa: CASSGGGSLSNQPQHF
cdr3_nt: TGTGCCAGCAGTGGGGGAGGCAGTTTGTCTAATCAGCCCCAGCATTTT
clone_size: many
d_call: .
v_call: TRBV12-3/TRBV12-4
cdr3_length: 16
j_call: TRBJ1-5

cdr3_aa: CASSLLAVGLSYEQYF
cdr3_nt: TGTGCCAGCAGCCTTTTGGCGGTCGGCCTATCCTACGAGCAGTACTTC
clone_size: many
d_call: .
v_call: TRBV14
cdr3_length: 16
j_call: TRBJ2-7

cdr3_aa: CAWSVRYTSRKNTEAFF
cdr3_nt: TGTGCCTGGAGTGTTCGGTATACCTCACGCAAAAACACTGAAGCTTTCTTT
clone_size: .
d_call: .
v_call: TRBV30
cdr3_length: 17
j_call: TRBJ1-1

cdr3_aa: CASRAGGSGNTIYF
cdr3_nt: TGTGCCAGCAGGGCAGGGGGCTCTGGAAACACCATATATTTT
clone_size: many
d_call: TRBD1
v_call: TRBV2
cdr3_length: 14
j_call: TRBJ1-3

cdr3_aa: CSARDYRGRDTQYF
cdr3_nt: TGCAGTGCTAGAGACTATCGGGGTAGAGATACGCAGTATTTT
clone_size: many
d_call: .
v_call: TRBV20-1
cdr3_length: 14
j_call: TRBJ2-3

cdr3_aa: CASSRRQGVYNEQFF
cdr3_nt: TGTGCCAGCAGCCGGAGACAGGGGGTGTACAATGAGCAGTTCTTC
clone_size: many
d_call: TRBD1
v_call: TRBV7-3
cdr3_length: 15
j_call: TRBJ2-1

cdr3_aa: CASSSDATSGSNTQYF
cdr3_nt: TGTGCCAGCTCATCTGACGCGACTAGCGGGAGTAATACGCAGTATTTT
clone_size: many
d_call: TRBD2
v_call: TRBV18
cdr3_length: 16
j_call: TRBJ2-3

cdr3_aa: CASGFLVPQGRTEAFF
cdr3_nt: TGTGCTAGTGGTTTCCTAGTTCCCCAGGGAAGGACTGAAGCTTTCTTT
clone_size: once
d_call: .
v_call: TRBV12-5
cdr3_length: 16
j_call: TRBJ1-1

cdr3_aa: CASSLDRLFGNTIYF
cdr3_nt: TGTGCCAGCTCATTAGACAGGCTCTTCGGAAACACCATATATTTT
clone_size: few
d_call: .
v_call: TRBV18
cdr3_length: 15
j_call: TRBJ1-3

cdr3_aa: CATSASGIGNEKLFF
cdr3_nt: TGTGCCACCAGTGCTTCAGGGATAGGTAATGAAAAACTGTTTTTT
clone_size: few
d_call: .
v_call: TRBV24-1
cdr3_length: 15
j_call: TRBJ1-4

cdr3_aa: CASSLAGPYNSPLHF
cdr3_nt: TGCGCCAGCAGCTTGGCAGGGCCCTATAATTCACCCCTCCACTTT
clone_size: .
d_call: .
v_call: TRBV5-1
cdr3_length: 15
j_call: TRBJ1-6

cdr3_aa: CASNDGTSATDTQYF
cdr3_nt: TGTGCCAGCAACGACGGGACTAGCGCAACTGATACGCAGTATTTT
clone_size: .
d_call: TRBD2
v_call: TRBV28
cdr3_length: 15
j_call: TRBJ2-3

cdr3_aa: CASSLWYRQGANEQFF
cdr3_nt: TGTGCCAGCAGCTTATGGTACCGGCAGGGGGCCAATGAGCAGTTCTTC
clone_size: few
d_call: TRBD1
v_call: TRBV11-2
cdr3_length: 16
j_call: TRBJ2-1

cdr3_aa: CSARDTGRAEKLFF
cdr3_nt: TGCAGTGCTAGAGATACGGGACGCGCAGAAAAACTGTTTTTT
clone_size: many
d_call: .
v_call: TRBV20-1
cdr3_length: 14
j_call: TRBJ1-4

cdr3_aa: CASTTSGRNTDTQYF
cdr3_nt: TGTGCCAGCACGACCTCGGGACGAAACACAGATACGCAGTATTTT
clone_size: many
d_call: .
v_call: TRBV28
cdr3_length: 15
j_call: TRBJ2-3

cdr3_aa: CASSSQMGRQNTEAFF
cdr3_nt: TGCGCCAGCAGCTCCCAGATGGGCAGGCAAAACACTGAAGCTTTCTTT
clone_size: many
d_call: .
v_call: TRBV5-1
cdr3_length: 16
j_call: TRBJ1-1

cdr3_aa: CASSLRDNNSPLHF
cdr3_nt: TGTGCCAGCAGCTTGCGCGACAATAATTCACCCCTCCACTTT
clone_size: .
d_call: .
v_call: TRBV5-5
cdr3_length: 14
j_call: TRBJ1-6

cdr3_aa: CASTFGTGGNSPLHF
cdr3_nt: TGTGCCAGCACCTTCGGGACAGGGGGAAATTCACCCCTCCACTTT
clone_size: .
d_call: TRBD1
v_call: TRBV6-1
cdr3_length: 15
j_call: TRBJ1-6

cdr3_aa: CAWAYGTVSNQPQHF
cdr3_nt: TGTGCCTGGGCCTACGGGACAGTTAGCAATCAGCCCCAGCATTTT
clone_size: few
d_call: TRBD1
v_call: TRBV30
cdr3_length: 15
j_call: TRBJ1-5